Sequencing of this T cell receptor beta chain was carried out in a study of T cell repertoires in cytomegalovirus infection. Across the whole study: Public TCR beta signatures provided an indication of both CMV infection and a matching HLA type. Points from the study as a whole: HLA-C-restricted, CMV-specific TCR beta clonotypes were dominant ex vivo. Cumulative frequency of public TCR beta families picked out carriers of CMV plus the relevant HLA.

After removal of 5 bases from V and 5 bases from J, the junction contained 9 bases not matched to a gene. Germline lookup yields CDR1 MNHGY and CDR2 SAAAGT. The CDR3 contains 16 residues. TCRdb fed the reads into MiXCR, producing one record per CDR3 protein. The sample carries some 700,000 distinct CDR3 sequences, 35% to 40% recorded once. About this clonotype: Its target is not known.

This sequence joins TRBV6-8 and TRBJ2-1; 10 bases map to TRBD2. Specimen: PBMCs. The TCR comes from a human donor in good health (CMV status not recorded). Some clones in this sample may be carry-over from other donors' samples. CDR3 DNA: TGTGCCAGCAGTCCCCTAGCGGGAGCAACGGACAATGAGCAGTTCTTC. The encoded protein is CASSPLAGATDNEQFF.